The entry below gives a single T cell receptor (beta chain) sequence along with its context. Its specificity is not known. Evenly divided among several immunoSEQ plates was the genomic DNA of each subset. The repertoire was sequenced with immunoSEQ multiplex PCR; TCRdb's copy has only in-frame clones and lacks some. The sample records about 2.1 million clones, 93% being singletons. The sample is drawn from a study of shared clonotypes between healthy human individuals. Study-wide points: Lower generation probabilities were found for non-shared clonotypes than for those shared by all four donors. Donors were few, which limited the genetic and exposure-history diversity represented.

The CDR3 is made up of 18 amino acids. Naive CD8 populations comprised CD45RO-negative cells positively selected for CCR7, excluding terminally differentiated effector memory CD45RA+ cells. Donors included only healthy HIV-negative adults lacking recent acute infections or vaccinations. The chain carries TRBV1 and TRBJ2-1; no check of the table's D call, TRBD2, against the DNA was made. TRBV1 represents a pseudogene. Sequenced input: naive CD8+ T cells from PBMCs. The sequence was obtained from a man between 18 and 29 years old in good health. Some clones in this sample may be carry-over from other donors' samples. The CDR3 is CTSSQDDGREGAYNEQFF. The CDR3 DNA sequence: TGCACCAGCAGCCAAGATGATGGGCGGGAGGGTGCATACAATGAGCAGTTCTTC.